This is a list of T cell receptor beta chains from one sample in a study of T cell changes during pregnancy in multiple sclerosis. Method: immunoSEQ multiplex PCR; TCRdb's copy keeps in-frame clones and lacks some. The repertoire holds over 55,000 clones, with 75% to 90% as singletons. The source was peripheral blood, collected after pregnancy. These receptor sequences come from a female donor in good health, enrolled as a control in a pregnancy study. CDR3s include the opening cysteine and the closing phenylalanine or tryptophan. The D gene is left open where the match is weak. Rows may omit the clone size; those that give it use once, few, many or a size class.

-	-	TRBV5-1	TRBJ1-1	TGCGCCAGCAGCTTGGAAGTCAGGGGTGGTAGGACTGAAGCTTTCTTT	CASSLEVRGGRTEAFF
-	-	TRBV4-2	TRBJ2-5	TGTGCCAGCAGCCAAGATCAGAGCGAGGGCCAAGAGACCCAGTACTTC	CASSQDQSEGQETQYF
-	once	TRBV27	TRBJ2-2	TGTGCCAGCACACCGACAGGCCTGAACACCGGGGAGCTGTTTTTT	CASTPTGLNTGELFF
-	-	TRBV10-3	TRBJ2-7	TGTGCCATCAGATCGACAGATTCGCTCTACGAGCAGTACTTC	CAIRSTDSLYEQYF
-	-	TRBV5-4	TRBJ1-1	TGTGCCAGCACTTTCGGGGAGGTTAGCACTGAAGCTTTCTTT	CASTFGEVSTEAFF
-	-	TRBV9	TRBJ1-2	TGTGCCAGCAGCGTAGGTCTTCGGGGGGTTCCTCTCTATGGCTACACCTTC	CASSVGLRGVPLYGYTF
TRBD1	-	TRBV19	TRBJ2-7	TGTGCCAGTAGTCTGGGACAGGGGGCCCACGAGCAGTACTTC	CASSLGQGAHEQYF
-	-	TRBV6-6	TRBJ2-3	TGTGCCAGCAGTCGACAGGGAGGCAACACAGATACGCAGTATTTT	CASSRQGGNTDTQYF
TRBD2	-	TRBV10-2	TRBJ2-7	TGCGCCAGCAGGACTAGCGGGGACACCTACGAGCAGTACTTC	CASRTSGDTYEQYF
-	-	TRBV5-1	TRBJ2-1	TGCGCCAGCAGCTATCAGGCCGCCGAAGAGCAGTTCTTC	CASSYQAAEEQFF
-	few	TRBV29-1	TRBJ1-1	TGCAGCGTTGAAGTCCTGACAAGGATGAACACTGAAGCTTTCTTT	CSVEVLTRMNTEAFF
TRBD1	once	TRBV5-1	TRBJ2-7	TGCGCCAGCAGCCTTCGACAGGGGAACTACGAGCAGTACTTC	CASSLRQGNYEQYF
-	-	TRBV6-5	TRBJ1-4	TGTGCCAGCAGCTACCTCACAGGGACCGGTGAAAAACTGTTTTTT	CASSYLTGTGEKLFF
-	-	TRBV30	TRBJ1-6	TGTGCCTGGAGCACAGGCAACTATAGGAATTCACCCCTCCACTTT	CAWSTGNYRNSPLHF
TRBD1	-	TRBV7-2	TRBJ2-2	TGTGCCAGCAGCCACCCTCCCGGGACAGGGCTTAACACCGGGGAGCTGTTTTTT	CASSHPPGTGLNTGELFF
-	-	TRBV27	TRBJ1-2	TGTGCCAGCAGTTTCGGACACTCCGGTGGCTACACCTTC	CASSFGHSGGYTF
TRBD1	-	TRBV6-5	TRBJ1-2	TGTGCCAGCAGTCGGACAGGGAACTATGGCTACACCTTC	CASSRTGNYGYTF
-	-	TRBV19	TRBJ2-1	TGTGCCAGTAGGGGAGATATTAAGAGCTCCTACAATGAGCAGTTCTTC	CASRGDIKSSYNEQFF
-	-	TRBV9	TRBJ1-1	TGTGCCAGCAGCGCCAGGCCCCACCCAGCTTTCTTT	CASSARPHPAFF
TRBD1	-	TRBV5-6	TRBJ1-1	TGTGCCAGCAGAGAACAGGGGGCGTCTCGGACTGAAGCTTTCTTT	CASREQGASRTEAFF
TRBD1	once	TRBV28	TRBJ1-5	TGTGCCAGCAGACGCCCTGACAGGGAATTTCAGCCCCAGCATTTT	CASRRPDREFQPQHF
-	-	TRBV6-5	TRBJ2-1	TGTGCCAGCATAGGGACGGGAGCCTACAATGAGCAGTTCTTC	CASIGTGAYNEQFF
-	-	TRBV5-5	TRBJ2-5	TGTGCCAGCAGCTTGGGTTTCCCTGAGACCCAGTACTTC	CASSLGFPETQYF
-	-	TRBV11-2	TRBJ2-5	TGTGCCAGCAGCGGATCGACTGGAGGCCAAGAGACCCAGTACTTC	CASSGSTGGQETQYF
TRBD2	-	TRBV11-3	TRBJ2-1	TGTGCCAGCAGCGTCGGGACTAGCGGGAGTAATGAGCAGTTCTTC	CASSVGTSGSNEQFF
TRBD2	-	TRBV10-3	TRBJ2-2	TGTGCCATCAGGGGGACTAGCGGACAAACCGGGGAGCTGTTTTTT	CAIRGTSGQTGELFF
-	-	TRBV6-4	TRBJ1-1	TGTGCCAGCAGTGACAAACAGGGTGAAGCTTTCTTT	CASSDKQGEAFF
-	-	TRBV19	TRBJ2-1	TGTGCCAGTAGCAAATCGGGGGACAATGAGCAGTTCTTC	CASSKSGDNEQFF
TRBD2	-	TRBV6-1	TRBJ2-3	TGTGCCAGCAGCGGGGTAGCGGGGACAGATACGCAGTATTTT	CASSGVAGTDTQYF
TRBD1	-	TRBV2	TRBJ1-5	TGTGCCAGCAGAGGGACAGGAGGTTCGGGACAGCCCCAGCATTTT	CASRGTGGSGQPQHF
TRBD2	-	TRBV5-8	TRBJ2-7	TGTGCCAGCAGGATGGGACTAGCGGGGGGGTATCACGAGCAGTACTTC	CASRMGLAGGYHEQYF
TRBD2	-	TRBV11-1	TRBJ2-1	TGTGCCAGCAGCCCGGAGAGCGGGAGTTTAAATGAGCAGTTCTTC	CASSPESGSLNEQFF
TRBD1	-	TRBV18	TRBJ1-1	TGTGCCAGCTCACCACTCCCAGGACAGGCGAACACTGAAGCTTTCTTT	CASSPLPGQANTEAFF
-	-	TRBV2	TRBJ2-7	TGTGCCAGCAGTGAATGGGGGGATGTTTCCTACGAGCAGTACTTC	CASSEWGDVSYEQYF
TRBD1	few	TRBV7-6	TRBJ1-1	TGTGCCAGCAGCCCGACAGGGATGAACACTGAAGCTTTCTTT	CASSPTGMNTEAFF
-	once	TRBV30	TRBJ1-4	TGTGCCTGGAGTGCCGGAAAACTGTTTTTT	CAWSAGKLFF
-	-	TRBV7-2	TRBJ1-1	TGTGCCAGCAGCATATACGGGCAGGGGAACACTGAAGCTTTCTTT	CASSIYGQGNTEAFF
-	-	TRBV11-2	TRBJ1-1	TGTGCCAGCACCACCTTAGTGTCAGCGTTTATGAACACTGAAGCTTTCTTT	CASTTLVSAFMNTEAFF
TRBD1	-	TRBV25-1	TRBJ1-1	TGTGCCAGCGGAGCCCTACAGGGGGGTGAAGCTTTCTTT	CASGALQGGEAFF
TRBD1	-	TRBV6-6	TRBJ1-3	TGTGCCAGCACCTACAGGGGGTCTGGAAACACCATATATTTT	CASTYRGSGNTIYF
-	few	TRBV10-2	TRBJ1-1	TGCGCCAGCCAGCAGGGTTTTGGAACCGTGAACACTGAAGCTTTCTTT	CASQQGFGTVNTEAFF
-	-	TRBV30	TRBJ1-4	TGTGCCTGGAGTGTACCGAACAGTATAATGCGAAAACTGTTTTTT	CAWSVPNSIMRKLFF
TRBD1	once	TRBV6-5	TRBJ1-4	TGTGCCAGTTCAAACAGGGGAGAAAAACTGTTTTTT	CASSNRGEKLFF
-	few	TRBV4-3	TRBJ1-1	TGCGCCAGCAGCCAAGAGGGGGCCTGGAACACTGAAGCTTTCTTT	CASSQEGAWNTEAFF
-	-	TRBV11-2	TRBJ1-1	TGTGCCAGCAGCGCCCTAAGCCTAAACACTGAAGCTTTCTTT	CASSALSLNTEAFF
-	few	TRBV7-9	TRBJ2-7	TGTGCCAGCAGCCCGGCGGGGTACGAGCAGTACTTC	CASSPAGYEQYF
TRBD2	-	TRBV10-3	TRBJ2-5	TGTGCCATCAGTGATCTAGCGGGGGCGGAGACCCAGTACTTC	CAISDLAGAETQYF
-	-	TRBV5-4	TRBJ2-5	TGTGCCAGCAGCTACCGGACGGGACAAGAGACCCAGTACTTC	CASSYRTGQETQYF
TRBD1	-	TRBV5-1	TRBJ1-2	TGCGCCAGCAGCTTGTCATCAGGGCCGGGACAGGGGATGAGGGGCTACACCTTC	CASSLSSGPGQGMRGYTF
TRBD1	-	TRBV27	TRBJ1-4	TGTGCCAGCAGTTACCTCCGACAGGGGACAAATGAAAAACTGTTTTTT	CASSYLRQGTNEKLFF
TRBD1	-	TRBV19	TRBJ2-7	TGTGCCAGTAGAACCTCGCCGGGACAGGGAGTCTACGAGCAGTACTTC	CASRTSPGQGVYEQYF
-	-	TRBV27	TRBJ1-1	TGTGCCAGCAGTTTCCAGGGGCACACTGAAGCTTTCTTT	CASSFQGHTEAFF
-	-	TRBV5-6	TRBJ2-7	TGTGCCAGCGGCAACCGGGGAAAATACGAGCAGTACTTC	CASGNRGKYEQYF
-	-	TRBV19	TRBJ2-6	TGTGCCAGTAGTAGAGGCAGTGAGGGACTGTTCTCTGGGGCCAACGTCCTGACTTTC	CASSRGSEGLFSGANVLTF